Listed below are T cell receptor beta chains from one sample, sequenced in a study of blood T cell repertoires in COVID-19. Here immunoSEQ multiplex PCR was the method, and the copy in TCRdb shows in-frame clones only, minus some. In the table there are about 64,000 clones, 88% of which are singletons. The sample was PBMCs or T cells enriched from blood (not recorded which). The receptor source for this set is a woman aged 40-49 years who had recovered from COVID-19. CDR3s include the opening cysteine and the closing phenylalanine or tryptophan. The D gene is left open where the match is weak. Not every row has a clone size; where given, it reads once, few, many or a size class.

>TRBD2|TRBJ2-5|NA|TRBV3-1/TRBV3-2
TGTGCCAGCAGCCGTAGCGGGGGGGTAATCCAAGAGACCCAGTACTTC
CASSRSGGVIQETQYF
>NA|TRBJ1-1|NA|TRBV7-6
TGTGCCAGCACCCCGGGGGGGGTCATGAACACTGAAGCTTTCTTT
CASTPGGVMNTEAFF
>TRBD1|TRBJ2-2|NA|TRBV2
TGTGCCAGCAGTTCCTTGACAGGGACCGGGGAGCTGTTTTTT
CASSSLTGTGELFF
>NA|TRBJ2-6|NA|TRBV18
TGTGCCAGCTCACCTACCCGGGACACTCTCTCTGGGGCCAACGTCCTGACTTTC
CASSPTRDTLSGANVLTF
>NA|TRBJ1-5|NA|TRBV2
TGTGCCAGCAGCCCCGCTATAGGGGTAAATCAGCCCCAGCATTTT
CASSPAIGVNQPQHF
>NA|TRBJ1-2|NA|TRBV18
TGTGCCAGCTCACCGACGGGCGGGGTCTATGGCTACACCTTC
CASSPTGGVYGYTF
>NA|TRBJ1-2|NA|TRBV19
TGTGCCAGTAGTATTTCCCCTCGGAACTATGGCTACACCTTC
CASSISPRNYGYTF
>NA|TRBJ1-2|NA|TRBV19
TGTGCCAGTAGTATGCGGGCTACCTACTATGGCTACACCTTC
CASSMRATYYGYTF
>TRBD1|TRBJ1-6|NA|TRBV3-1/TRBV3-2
TGTGCCAGCAGCCCAGACGGGACAGCTAATTCACCCCTCCACTTT
CASSPDGTANSPLHF
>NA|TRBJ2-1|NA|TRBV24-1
TGTGCCTTGGTCCACGGACAGAAGAGCTCCTACAATGAGCAGTTCTTC
CALVHGQKSSYNEQFF
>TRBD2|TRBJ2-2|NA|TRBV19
TGTGCCAGTAGTAGGGCTAGCGGGGGCGGGGAGCTGTTTTTT
CASSRASGGGELFF
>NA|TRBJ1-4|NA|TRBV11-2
TGTGCCAGCAGGGTGAGAGGGTTAGGTGAAAAACTGTTTTTT
CASRVRGLGEKLFF
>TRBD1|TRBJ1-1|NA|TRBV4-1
TGCGCCAGCAGCCAACCCAGGGACAGGGGCGGCGGCGCTGAAGCTTTCTTT
CASSQPRDRGGGAEAFF
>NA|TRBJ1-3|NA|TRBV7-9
TGTGCCAGCAGCCCACAGGGCTCTGGAAACACCATATATTTT
CASSPQGSGNTIYF
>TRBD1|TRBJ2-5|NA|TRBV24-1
TGTGCCACCAGTGCACCTTCCGGGACAGGGATTCTGGGGGAGACCCAGTACTTC
CATSAPSGTGILGETQYF
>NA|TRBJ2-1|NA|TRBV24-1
TGTGCCACCAGCCACGATCCCGGGGGGCCATCCTACAATGAGCAGTTCTTC
CATSHDPGGPSYNEQFF
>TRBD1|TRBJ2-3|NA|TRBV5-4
TGTGCCAGCAGCTTACCTAGACAGGGGGTAGCAGATACGCAGTATTTT
CASSLPRQGVADTQYF
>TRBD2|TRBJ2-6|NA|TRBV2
TGTGCCAGCCGACGGACTAGCTCTGGGGCCAACGTCCTGACTTTC
CASRRTSSGANVLTF
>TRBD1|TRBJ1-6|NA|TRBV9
TGTGCCAGCAGCTCCCGGGACAGGGGTAATTCACCCCTCCACTTT
CASSSRDRGNSPLHF
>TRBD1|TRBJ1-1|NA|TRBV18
TGTGCCAGCTCCCAGGCAGGGGGGAACACTGAAGCTTTCTTT
CASSQAGGNTEAFF
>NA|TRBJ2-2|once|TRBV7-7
TGTGCCAGCAGCCCTACTAGGAAGGGATCAACCGGGGAGCTGTTTTTT
CASSPTRKGSTGELFF
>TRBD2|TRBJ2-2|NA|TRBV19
TGTGCCAGCACGGGGGACGGGGGGTTCTCCGGGGAGCTGTTTTTT
CASTGDGGFSGELFF
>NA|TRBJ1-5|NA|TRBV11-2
TGTGCCAGCAGCCCTGAAGTCCAGGGCACGCCCCAGCATTTT
CASSPEVQGTPQHF
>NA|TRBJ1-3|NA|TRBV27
TGTGCCAGCAGTCAGCAGAGGGGAAACACCATATATTTT
CASSQQRGNTIYF
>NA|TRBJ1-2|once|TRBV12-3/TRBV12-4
TGTGCCAGCAGTTCCCCGGACAGTGGCGGCTACACCTTC
CASSSPDSGGYTF
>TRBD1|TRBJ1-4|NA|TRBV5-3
TGTGCCAGAAGCATCGTCAGGGGGCTGAGGGAAAAACTGTTTTTT
CARSIVRGLREKLFF
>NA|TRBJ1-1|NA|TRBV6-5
TGTGCCAGCAGTTCCTGGGGGCAGGAGAACACTGAAGCTTTCTTT
CASSSWGQENTEAFF
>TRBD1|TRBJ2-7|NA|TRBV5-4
TGTGCCAGCAGCAAACGGGACAGGGGGCTAGTCGAGCAGTACTTC
CASSKRDRGLVEQYF
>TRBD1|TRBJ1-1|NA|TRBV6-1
TGTGCCAGCAGTGAATGGGGCAGGGGGCGGACTGAAGCTTTCTTT
CASSEWGRGRTEAFF
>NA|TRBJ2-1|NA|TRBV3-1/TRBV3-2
TGTGCCAGCAGCCTCGCCGGGGGATATTACAATGAGCAGTTCTTC
CASSLAGGYYNEQFF